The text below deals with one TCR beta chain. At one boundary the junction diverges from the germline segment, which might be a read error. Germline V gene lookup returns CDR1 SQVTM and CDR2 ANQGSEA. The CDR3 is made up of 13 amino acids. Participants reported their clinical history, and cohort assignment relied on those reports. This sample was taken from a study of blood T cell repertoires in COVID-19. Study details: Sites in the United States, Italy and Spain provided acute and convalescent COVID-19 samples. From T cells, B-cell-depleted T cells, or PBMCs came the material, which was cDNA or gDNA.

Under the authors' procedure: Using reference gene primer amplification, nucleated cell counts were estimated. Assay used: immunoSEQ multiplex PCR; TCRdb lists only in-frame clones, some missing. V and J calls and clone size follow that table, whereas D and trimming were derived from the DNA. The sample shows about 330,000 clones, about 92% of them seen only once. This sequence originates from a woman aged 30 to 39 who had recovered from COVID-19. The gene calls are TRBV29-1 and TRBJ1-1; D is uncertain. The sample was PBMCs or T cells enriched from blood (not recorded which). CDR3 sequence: CSAEQNMNTEAFF. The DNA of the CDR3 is TGCAGCGCTGAACAGAACATGAACACTGAAGCTTTCTTT.